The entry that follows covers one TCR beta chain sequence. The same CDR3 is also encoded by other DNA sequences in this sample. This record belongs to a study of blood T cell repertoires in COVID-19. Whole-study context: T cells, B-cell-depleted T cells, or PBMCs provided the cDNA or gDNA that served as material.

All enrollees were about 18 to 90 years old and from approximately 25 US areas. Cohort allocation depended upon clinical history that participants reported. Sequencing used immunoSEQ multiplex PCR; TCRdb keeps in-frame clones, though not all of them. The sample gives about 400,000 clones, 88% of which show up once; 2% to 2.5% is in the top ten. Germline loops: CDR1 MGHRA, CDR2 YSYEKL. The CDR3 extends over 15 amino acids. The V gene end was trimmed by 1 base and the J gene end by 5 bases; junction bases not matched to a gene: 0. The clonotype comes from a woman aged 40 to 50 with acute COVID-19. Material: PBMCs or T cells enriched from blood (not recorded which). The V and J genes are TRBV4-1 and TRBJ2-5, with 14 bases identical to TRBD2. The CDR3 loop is CASSQGLAGGETQYF. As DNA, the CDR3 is TGCGCCAGCAGCCAAGGACTAGCGGGGGGGGAGACCCAGTACTTC.